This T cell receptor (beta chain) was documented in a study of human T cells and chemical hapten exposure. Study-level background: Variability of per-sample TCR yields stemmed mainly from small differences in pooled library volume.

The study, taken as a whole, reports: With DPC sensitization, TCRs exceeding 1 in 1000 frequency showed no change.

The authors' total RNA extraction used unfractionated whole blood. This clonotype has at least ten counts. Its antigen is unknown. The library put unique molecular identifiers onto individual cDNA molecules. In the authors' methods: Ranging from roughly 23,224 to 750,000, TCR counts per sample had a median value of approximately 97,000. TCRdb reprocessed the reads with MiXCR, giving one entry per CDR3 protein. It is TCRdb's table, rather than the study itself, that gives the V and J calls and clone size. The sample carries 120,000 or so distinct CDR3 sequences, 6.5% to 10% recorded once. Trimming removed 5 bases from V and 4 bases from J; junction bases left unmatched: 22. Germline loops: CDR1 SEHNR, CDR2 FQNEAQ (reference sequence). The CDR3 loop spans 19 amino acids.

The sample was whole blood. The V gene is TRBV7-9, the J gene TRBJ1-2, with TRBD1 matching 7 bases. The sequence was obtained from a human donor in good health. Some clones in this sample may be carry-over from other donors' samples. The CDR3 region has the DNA TGTGCCAGCAGCCTATCCTACCCTGAAACAGGGGAAGCCTTCTATGGCTACACCTTC. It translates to CASSLSYPETGEAFYGYTF.